This T cell receptor beta chain originates from a study of cytomegalovirus exposure and HLA in healthy donors. Profiled with immunoSEQ multiplex PCR; TCRdb holds only in-frame clones, not every one. Found here are about 120,000 clones, roughly 95% of them singletons; the top ten hold 1.7%. The germline CDR1 and CDR2 sequences are SEHNR and FQNEAQ (reference sequence). V was cut by 4 bases and J by 9 bases, with 9 bases left in between. There are 12 residues in the CDR3. The source is a man aged 18-30 years in good health and CMV-seronegative. Sequencing input: PBMCs. This rearrangement joins TRBV7-9 to TRBJ2-2; the D gene is possibly TRBD1 (5 bases). CDR3 nucleotide sequence: TGTGCCAGCAGCTCATCAGGGTGGGAGCTGTTTTTT. Its translation is CASSSSGWELFF.